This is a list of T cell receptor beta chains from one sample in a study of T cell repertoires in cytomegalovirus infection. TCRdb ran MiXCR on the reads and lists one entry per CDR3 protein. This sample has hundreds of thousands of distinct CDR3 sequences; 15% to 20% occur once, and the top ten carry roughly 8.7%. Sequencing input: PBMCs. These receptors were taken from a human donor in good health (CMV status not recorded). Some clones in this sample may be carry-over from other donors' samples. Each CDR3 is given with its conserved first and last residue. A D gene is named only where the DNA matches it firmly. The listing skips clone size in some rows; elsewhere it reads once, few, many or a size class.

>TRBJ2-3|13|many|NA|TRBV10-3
TGTGCCATCAGTGACCGGAGCACAGATACGCAGTATTTT
CAISDRSTDTQYF
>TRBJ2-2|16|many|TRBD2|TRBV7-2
TGTGCCAGCAGATCGACTAGCGGGAGATATACCGGGGAGCTGTTTTTT
CASRSTSGRYTGELFF
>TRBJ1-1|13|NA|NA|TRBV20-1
TGCAGTGCTCCCCGGGGGGTAACCTTGGGAGCTTTCTTT
CSAPRGVTLGAFF
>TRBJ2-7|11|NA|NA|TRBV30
TGTGCCTGGGGCGAGGGCTACGAGCAGTACTTC
CAWGEGYEQYF
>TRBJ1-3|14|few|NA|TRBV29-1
TGCAGCGTTGGTCTGTGGGGTCCTGGAAACACCATATATTTT
CSVGLWGPGNTIYF
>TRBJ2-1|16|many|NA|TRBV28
TGTGCCAGCAGTTTCGGGCCAGCGGGCGTCTACAATGAGCAGTTCTTC
CASSFGPAGVYNEQFF
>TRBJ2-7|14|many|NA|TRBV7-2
TGTGCCAGCAGCTTTTGGCCAGATGCCTACGAGCAGTACTTC
CASSFWPDAYEQYF
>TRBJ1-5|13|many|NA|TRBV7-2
TGTGCCAGCAGCCCTAGCAGCAATCAGCCCCAGCATTTT
CASSPSSNQPQHF
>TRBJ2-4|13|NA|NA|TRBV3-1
TGTGCCAGCACCCAGACAACAGCCGGAATTCAGTACTTC
CASTQTTAGIQYF
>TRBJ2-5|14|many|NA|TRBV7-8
TGTGCCAGCAGCTTAGAGAGGGGTAGAGAGACCCAGTACTTC
CASSLERGRETQYF
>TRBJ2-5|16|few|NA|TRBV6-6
TGTGCCAGCAAACGCCTGATAGGGACGCTGGGGGAGACCCAGTACTTC
CASKRLIGTLGETQYF
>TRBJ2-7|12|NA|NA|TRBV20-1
TGCAGTGCCAGCAGGGGATCCTACGAGCAGTACTTC
CSASRGSYEQYF
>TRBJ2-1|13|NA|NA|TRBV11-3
TGTGCCAGCAGCTCGCAGACTAGAAATGAGCAGTTCTTC
CASSSQTRNEQFF
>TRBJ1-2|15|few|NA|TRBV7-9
TGTGCCAGCATCCCGACCTCCGGGACACCTTTTAGCTACACCTTC
CASIPTSGTPFSYTF
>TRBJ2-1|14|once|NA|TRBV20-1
TGCAGTGCTAGTCGTGGGATCTCCTACAATGAGCAGTTCTTC
CSASRGISYNEQFF
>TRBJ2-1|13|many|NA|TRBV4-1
TGCGCCAGCAGCCTCAGGGGGGCTGATGAGCAGTTCTTC
CASSLRGADEQFF
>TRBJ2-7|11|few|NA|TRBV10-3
TGTGCCATCAGTGCCCCAGGAGAGCAGTACTTC
CAISAPGEQYF
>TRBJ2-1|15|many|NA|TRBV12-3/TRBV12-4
TGTGCCAGCAGTTTAGCGCTGGCTACGTACAATGAGCAGTTCTTC
CASSLALATYNEQFF
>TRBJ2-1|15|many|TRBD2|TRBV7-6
TGTGCCAGCAGCTCCATGACTAGCGGGAAGGATGAGCAGTTCTTC
CASSSMTSGKDEQFF
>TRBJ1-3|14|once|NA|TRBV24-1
TGTGCCACCAGTCGGTCGGACTCTGGAAACACCATATATTTT
CATSRSDSGNTIYF
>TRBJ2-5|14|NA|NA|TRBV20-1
TGCAGTGCTAGAGATCGGCGCAATCAAGAGACCCAGTACTTC
CSARDRRNQETQYF
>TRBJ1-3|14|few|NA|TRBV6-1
TGTGCCAGCAGTGACCGCCTCCGAATGAACACCATATATTTT
CASSDRLRMNTIYF
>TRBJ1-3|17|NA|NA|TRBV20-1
TGCAGTGCTAGAGGGGCTCCTAACAGACACTCTGGAAACACCATATATTTT
CSARGAPNRHSGNTIYF
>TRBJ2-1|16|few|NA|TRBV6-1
TGTGCCAGCAGTTCTACCTTATTACACTCCTACAATGAGCAGTTCTTC
CASSSTLLHSYNEQFF
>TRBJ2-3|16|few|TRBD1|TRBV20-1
TGCAGTGCTAGGAGGCCACAGGGGGTTCTGACAGATACGCAGTATTTT
CSARRPQGVLTDTQYF
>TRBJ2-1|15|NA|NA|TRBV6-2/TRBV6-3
TGTGCCAGCAGTTACTCGAAACGCTCCTACAATGAGCAGTTCTTC
CASSYSKRSYNEQFF
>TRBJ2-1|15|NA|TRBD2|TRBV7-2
TGTGCCAGCAGCCAGGGCCTAGCGGAGAACTATGAGCAGTTCTTC
CASSQGLAENYEQFF
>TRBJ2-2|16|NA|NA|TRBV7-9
TGTGCCAGCAGCCCAACCGACGGACCGAACACCGGGGAGCTGTTTTTT
CASSPTDGPNTGELFF
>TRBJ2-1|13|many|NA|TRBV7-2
TGTGCCAGCAGCACCGTCAGGGCTGATGAGCAGTTCTTC
CASSTVRADEQFF
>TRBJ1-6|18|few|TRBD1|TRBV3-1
TGTGCCAGCAGCGACCGATCCATAGACAGGGCCATGGACGGACCCCTCCACTTT
CASSDRSIDRAMDGPLHF
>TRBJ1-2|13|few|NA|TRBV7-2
TGTGCCAGCAGCCCCCATACAGGATATGGCTACACCTTC
CASSPHTGYGYTF
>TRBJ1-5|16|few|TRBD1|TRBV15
TGTGCCACCAGCAGAGATGGGGGACAGCTCTATCAGCCCCAGCATTTT
CATSRDGGQLYQPQHF
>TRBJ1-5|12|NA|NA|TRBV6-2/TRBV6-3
TGTGCCAGTCGCGAGGTTAGGCAGCCCCAGCATTTT
CASREVRQPQHF
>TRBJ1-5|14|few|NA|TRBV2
TGTGCCAGCAGTGATACAGGGAGCAATCAGCCCCAGCATTTT
CASSDTGSNQPQHF
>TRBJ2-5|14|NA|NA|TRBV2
TGTGCCAGCAAACGACTAGTATCTGCGTGGACCCAGTACTTC
CASKRLVSAWTQYF
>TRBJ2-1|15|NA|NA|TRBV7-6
TGTGCCAGCAGCACTAGTCAGAGCTCCTACAATGAGCAGTTCTTC
CASSTSQSSYNEQFF
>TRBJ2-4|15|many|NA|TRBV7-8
TGTGCCAGCACTCATAGGCGGGGAACCAAAAACATTCAGTACTTC
CASTHRRGTKNIQYF
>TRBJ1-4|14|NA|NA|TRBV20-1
TGCAGTGCTAGGGGGCCGAATGGCGATGAAAAACTGTTTTTT
CSARGPNGDEKLFF
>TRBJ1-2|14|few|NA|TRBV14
TGTGCCAGCAGCCAGTCCAGGGGAGACTATGGCTACACCTTC
CASSQSRGDYGYTF
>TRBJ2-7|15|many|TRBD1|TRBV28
TGTGCCAGCAGACCAGGGACAGGGGATACCTACGAGCAGTACTTC
CASRPGTGDTYEQYF
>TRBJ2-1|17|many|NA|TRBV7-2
TGTGCCAGCAGCTTTCATGAAGACCCCCTACCCTACAATGAGCAGTTCTTC
CASSFHEDPLPYNEQFF
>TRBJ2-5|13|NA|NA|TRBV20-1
TGCAGTGCCACACGGGGGGCGGAAGAGACCCAGTACTTC
CSATRGAEETQYF
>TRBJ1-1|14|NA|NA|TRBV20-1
TGCAGTGCTAGAGGCGTGGGGGTAGGGACTGAAGCTTTCTTT
CSARGVGVGTEAFF
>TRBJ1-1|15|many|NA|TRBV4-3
TGCGCCAGCAGCCAAGAGGTGCGGTTGAACACTGAAGCTTTCTTT
CASSQEVRLNTEAFF
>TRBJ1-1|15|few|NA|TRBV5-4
TGTGCCAGCAGCCGGGAGGGAGGTCTTAACACTGAAGCTTTCTTT
CASSREGGLNTEAFF
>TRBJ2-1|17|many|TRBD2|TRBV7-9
TGTGCCAGCAGCATCGCAGGGAGGGCCGAGGGTTACAATGAGCAGTTCTTC
CASSIAGRAEGYNEQFF
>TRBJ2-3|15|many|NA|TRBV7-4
TGTGCCAGCACCCCATCCAGCGGCCCTTTGGATACGCAGTATTTT
CASTPSSGPLDTQYF
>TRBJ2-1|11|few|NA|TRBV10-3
TGTGCCATCACTTCGAGCGACCAGCAGTTCTTC
CAITSSDQQFF
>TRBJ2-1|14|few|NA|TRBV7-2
TGTGCCAGCAGCTCGAGGCGGGGCTTCAATGAGCAGTTCTTC
CASSSRRGFNEQFF
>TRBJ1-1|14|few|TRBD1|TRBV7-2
TGTGCCAGCAGCAGGACAGGGGTGAAAGGTGAAGCTTTCTTT
CASSRTGVKGEAFF
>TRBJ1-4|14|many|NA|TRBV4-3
TGCGCCAGCAGGAAGGTGGGGGCAGATGAAAAACTGTTTTTT
CASRKVGADEKLFF
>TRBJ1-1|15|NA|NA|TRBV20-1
TGCAGTGCCCGATGGGGAGGGTCGGGGAACACTGAAGCTTTCTTT
CSARWGGSGNTEAFF
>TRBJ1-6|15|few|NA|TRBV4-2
TGTGCCAGCAGCCGGATGGGGATTATCAATTCACCCCTCCACTTT
CASSRMGIINSPLHF
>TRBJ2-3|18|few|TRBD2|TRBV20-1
TGCAGTGCCCGTACAACATTTTATCGGGGGGGCCGGCCAGATACGCAGTATTTT
CSARTTFYRGGRPDTQYF
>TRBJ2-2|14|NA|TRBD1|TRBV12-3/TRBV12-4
TGTGCCAGCATCCCGGACAGGGACACCGGGGAGCTGTTTTTT
CASIPDRDTGELFF